This TCR beta chain was observed in a study of blood T cell repertoires in COVID-19. Across the study: PBMCs, B-cell-depleted T cells, or T cells were the source of the cDNA or gDNA that made up the material.

The method was immunoSEQ multiplex PCR; TCRdb's version includes in-frame clones alone and lacks a portion of them. The sample yields fewer than 55,000 clones, approximately 85% seen once. In the case of this clone: The same CDR3 arises from other DNA sequences in this sample as well.

The TCR sequence derives from a woman between 55 and 75 years old with acute or convalescent COVID-19. Sequenced material: peripheral blood.

The CDR3: CATSTGGNTEAFF. The CDR3 coding sequence is TGTGCCACCAGTACAGGGGGCAACACTGAAGCTTTCTTT. The chain has TRBV24-1 and TRBJ1-1; 9 bases fit TRBD1. The V segment lost 6 bases and the J segment 2 bases; nucleotides outside the gene matches: 0. Germline CDR1 reads KGHDR; CDR2 reads SFDVKD. The CDR3 consists of 13 residues.